Shown below are 10 T cell receptor beta chains from a single sample sequenced in a study of blood T cell repertoires in COVID-19. The data were produced by immunoSEQ multiplex PCR, yet TCRdb's version contains in-frame clones alone and is incomplete. Here the sample spans some 120,000 clones, 90% being singletons. Sequenced sample: peripheral blood. Receptor source: a human donor with active COVID-19. The donor label of this sample is uncertain.

This clone was found once. J is TRBJ2-1 and V is TRBV6-6; tentatively, D is TRBD1 (6 bases). This CDR3 spans 13 amino acids. The V gene lost 9 bases and the J gene lost 3 bases, with 12 bases spanning the gap. The germline gives CDR1 MNHNY, CDR2 SVGAGI (reference sequence). The CDR3 bases are TGTGCCAGTGGGACATTGGTCTACAATGAGCAGTTCTTC. It is translated as CASGTLVYNEQFF.

The rearrangement uses TRBV15 and TRBJ1-5; 10 bases agree with TRBD1. The germline V gene encodes CDR1 LNHNV and CDR2 YYDKDF (reference sequence). This CDR3 spans 18 amino acids. J lost 2 bases, V lost 5 bases, and 12 bases had no gene match. CDR3 amino acids: CATSDLLTGGGRNQPQHF. CDR3 coding DNA: TGTGCCACCAGCGATCTTCTGACAGGGGGCGGCCGCAATCAGCCCCAGCATTTT.

V and J are TRBV5-1 and TRBJ2-7; D may be TRBD2 (5 bases). CDR3 length: 16 residues. V lost 0 bases and J lost 0, with 13 bases in between. The germline gives CDR1 SGHRS, CDR2 YFSETQ. The CDR3 spells CASSLASSDYSYEQYF. CDR3 coding DNA: TGCGCCAGCAGCTTGGCCTCGTCAGACTACTCCTACGAGCAGTACTTC. The full variable domain, its missing parts supplied by reference TRBV5-1 and TRBJ2-7, is KAGVTQTPRYLIKTRGQQVTLSCSPISGHRSVSWYQQTPGQGLQFLFEYFSETQRNKGNFPGRFSGRQFSNSRSEMNVSTLELGDSALYLCASSLASSDYSYEQYFGPGTRLTVT.

V and J are TRBV7-8 and TRBJ2-5; TRBD2 agrees at 8 bases. This CDR3 contains 14 residues. The V and J ends lost 6 bases and 7 bases, in that order; junction bases with no gene match: 10. Germline V gene lookup returns CDR1 SGHVS and CDR2 FQNEAQ. CDR3 bases: TGTGCCAGCAGTCCAAGCGGGGGTGCTGGGACCCAGTACTTC. As protein: CASSPSGGAGTQYF.

The CDR3 sequence is CASRPGTAHNSPLHF. CDR3 nucleotides: TGTGCCAGCAGGCCCGGGACAGCTCATAATTCACCCCTCCACTTT. This chain connects TRBV28 to TRBJ1-6; 7 positions match TRBD1. The CDR3 is 15 amino acids. V dropped 6 bases and J dropped 5; count of bases not matched to a gene: 7. Germline CDR1 MDHEN, CDR2 SYDVKM.

The chain has TRBV7-6 and TRBJ1-2; D gene uncertain. This CDR3 comprises 14 residues. V lost 1 base and J lost 2, with 8 bases in between. Per the germline V gene, CDR1 is SGHVS and CDR2 is FNYEAQ. CDR3: CASSLGGLNYGYTF. The CDR3, as DNA: TGTGCCAGCAGCTTAGGCGGACTCAACTATGGCTACACCTTC.

V and J are TRBV30 and TRBJ2-6; 8 bases align to TRBD1. CDR3 length: 19 residues. Trimming at V came to 2 bases and at J to 0 bases, leaving 12 bases not matched to a gene. CDR1 and CDR2 from the germline V gene are GTSNPN and SVGIG (reference sequence). The CDR3 sequence: CAWSIFAGRGRSGANVLTF. The CDR3 DNA follows: TGTGCCTGGAGTATTTTCGCTGGCAGGGGGCGCTCTGGGGCCAACGTCCTGACTTTC.

The V and J genes are TRBV11-2 and TRBJ1-2; D remains unclear. This CDR3 is built from 14 residues. The V and J ends lost 2 bases and 3 bases respectively, with 10 bases between them. Germline lookup yields CDR1 SGHAT and CDR2 FQNNGV. CDR3 nucleotides: TGTGCCAGCAGCTTAAGCCCTGATCACTATGGCTACACCTTC. It yields the protein CASSLSPDHYGYTF.

The chain links TRBV6-5 to TRBJ1-2; D remains unclear. The V end was cut by 7 bases, the J end by 0 bases, with 9 bases between. The germline V gene has CDR1 MNHEY and CDR2 SVGAGI. The CDR3 covers 13 residues. CDR3 sequence: CASTGLPNYGYTF. Here the CDR3 DNA reads TGTGCCAGCACCGGACTCCCTAACTATGGCTACACCTTC.

The chain combines TRBV19 with TRBJ2-2, with 9 bases aligning to TRBD1. The V gene's germline CDR1 is LNHDA and CDR2 SQIVND (reference sequence). This CDR3 spans 15 amino acids. Trimming cost V 9 bases and J 0 bases; bases outside gene matches: 5. The CDR3 region has the DNA TGTGCCAGCAAGGGACAGGGCGCGAACACCGGGGAGCTGTTTTTT. Its protein is CASKGQGANTGELFF.